This TCR beta chain comes out of a study of spatial heterogeneity in lung cancer. Points from the study as a whole: Expanded alpha and beta TCR counts within tumors tracked tumor mutation counts.

Each CDR3 protein is one row after TCRdb ran MiXCR on the 5' RACE reads. The sample shows 15,000 to 20,000 distinct CDR3 sequences, roughly 5.8% of them seen only once. The CDR3 totals 16 residues. Trimming shortened V by 1 base and J by 3 bases, and 15 bases separated the two germline ends. Per germline, CDR1 SGHTA and CDR2 FQGTGA. At least ten counts were recorded for this clonotype. Its antigen is currently unknown. Time point here: sample taken at primary tumor resection. Donors were under 90 untreated early-stage non-small cell lung cancer patients. The origin of this receptor is a female donor with early-stage non-small cell lung cancer. The sample consisted of lung tumor tissue, taken at surgery. This rearrangement joins TRBV7-3 to TRBJ2-5; a possible D gene is TRBD2 (7 bases). The CDR3 DNA sequence: TGTGCCAGCAGCTTAAATCCGCGGGGGCAGAAAGAGACCCAGTACTTC. Translated: CASSLNPRGQKETQYF.